This is a list of T cell receptor beta chains from one sample in a study of blood T cell repertoires in COVID-19. Clones were read by immunoSEQ multiplex PCR, and TCRdb kept only the in-frame ones, dropping some. The profile shows about 220,000 clones, about 79% of them singletons. Material for sequencing was PBMCs or T cells enriched from blood (not recorded which). These receptors were taken from a woman aged 35 to 49 with acute COVID-19. Each CDR3 is given with its conserved first and last residue. The D gene is left open where the match is weak. A row's size may be missing; if present it is once, few, many or a size class.

clone_size: NA
d_call: NA
j_call: TRBJ1-2
cdr3_length: 12
v_call: TRBV29-1
cdr3_nt: TGCAGCGTTTTCGCAACGGACTATGGCTACACCTTC
cdr3_aa: CSVFATDYGYTF

clone_size: NA
d_call: NA
j_call: TRBJ2-7
cdr3_length: 14
v_call: TRBV19
cdr3_nt: TGTGCCAGTAGCATCCAAGCGGAGGCCTACGAGCAGTACTTC
cdr3_aa: CASSIQAEAYEQYF

clone_size: NA
d_call: NA
j_call: TRBJ2-5
cdr3_length: 13
v_call: TRBV10-1
cdr3_nt: TGCGCCAGCAGTGGAATGGGCTCGGAGACCCAGTACTTC
cdr3_aa: CASSGMGSETQYF

clone_size: NA
d_call: TRBD1
j_call: TRBJ1-2
cdr3_length: 14
v_call: TRBV18
cdr3_nt: TGTGCCAGCTCACCGGGACAGAAGAACTATGGCTACACCTTC
cdr3_aa: CASSPGQKNYGYTF

clone_size: NA
d_call: TRBD1
j_call: TRBJ2-7
cdr3_length: 15
v_call: TRBV4-3
cdr3_nt: TGCGCCAGCAGCCAAGAGGGACAGGGGGCCTACGAGCAGTACTTC
cdr3_aa: CASSQEGQGAYEQYF

clone_size: once
d_call: NA
j_call: TRBJ2-2
cdr3_length: 14
v_call: TRBV19
cdr3_nt: TGTGCCAGTAGTTCTTCCCCGGGGACCGGGGAGCTGTTTTTT
cdr3_aa: CASSSSPGTGELFF

clone_size: NA
d_call: NA
j_call: TRBJ2-1
cdr3_length: 14
v_call: TRBV15
cdr3_nt: TGTGCCACCAGCCGAGGGAGTTGGATTGTTGAGCAGTTCTTC
cdr3_aa: CATSRGSWIVEQFF

clone_size: NA
d_call: TRBD1
j_call: TRBJ1-2
cdr3_length: 14
v_call: TRBV28
cdr3_nt: TGTGCCAGCAGTGGGACAGGGGAGGTCTATGGCTACACCTTC
cdr3_aa: CASSGTGEVYGYTF

clone_size: many
d_call: TRBD1
j_call: TRBJ2-5
cdr3_length: 14
v_call: TRBV5-6
cdr3_nt: TGTGCCAGCAGAAGACAGGGGTGGGGAGAGACCCAGTACTTC
cdr3_aa: CASRRQGWGETQYF

clone_size: NA
d_call: NA
j_call: TRBJ2-7
cdr3_length: 13
v_call: TRBV4-2
cdr3_nt: TGTGCCAGCAGCCAGCGGGCAGCCTACGAGCAGTACTTC
cdr3_aa: CASSQRAAYEQYF

clone_size: few
d_call: TRBD1
j_call: TRBJ1-4
cdr3_length: 15
v_call: TRBV5-8
cdr3_nt: TGTGCCAGCAGCGCGGGACAGGGGGGTAATGAAAAACTGTTTTTT
cdr3_aa: CASSAGQGGNEKLFF

clone_size: NA
d_call: TRBD2
j_call: TRBJ2-1
cdr3_length: 15
v_call: TRBV2
cdr3_nt: TGTGCCAGCAGTGGGATCAGCGGGAGTTTAGGTGAGCAGTTCTTC
cdr3_aa: CASSGISGSLGEQFF

clone_size: NA
d_call: NA
j_call: TRBJ1-2
cdr3_length: 18
v_call: TRBV13
cdr3_nt: TGTGCCAGCAGCTTAGAAATGTGGACAGAGCCCCAGGATTATGGCTACACCTTC
cdr3_aa: CASSLEMWTEPQDYGYTF

clone_size: NA
d_call: NA
j_call: TRBJ2-2
cdr3_length: 16
v_call: TRBV19
cdr3_nt: TGTGCCAGTAGTATGGCCCTATGGGGGCAAGGCGGGGAGCTGTTTTTT
cdr3_aa: CASSMALWGQGGELFF

clone_size: once
d_call: TRBD1
j_call: TRBJ2-7
cdr3_length: 16
v_call: TRBV5-1
cdr3_nt: TGCGCCAGCAGCTTGGCAAACCCGGGACAGGGAGGCGAGCAGTACTTC
cdr3_aa: CASSLANPGQGGEQYF

clone_size: NA
d_call: TRBD1
j_call: TRBJ2-6
cdr3_length: 19
v_call: TRBV7-2
cdr3_nt: TGTGCCAGCAGCTTAGGGCCCGGGACAGGGGACCCTTGGGTCAACGTCCTGACTTTC
cdr3_aa: CASSLGPGTGDPWVNVLTF

clone_size: NA
d_call: NA
j_call: TRBJ2-5
cdr3_length: 12
v_call: TRBV29-1
cdr3_nt: TGCAGCGTTGGTGCGGCACAAGAGACCCAGTACTTC
cdr3_aa: CSVGAAQETQYF

clone_size: NA
d_call: NA
j_call: TRBJ2-1
cdr3_length: 15
v_call: TRBV9
cdr3_nt: TGTGCCAGCAGCCTCAGGAATTCGGGGTGGGGTGAGCAGTTCTTC
cdr3_aa: CASSLRNSGWGEQFF

clone_size: once
d_call: NA
j_call: TRBJ1-5
cdr3_length: 20
v_call: TRBV21-1
cdr3_nt: TGTGCCAGCAGCAAAAAACCTCGGGGGGGTTCGGAGTATAGCAATCAGCCCCAGCATTTT
cdr3_aa: CASSKKPRGGSEYSNQPQHF

clone_size: few
d_call: TRBD2
j_call: TRBJ2-1
cdr3_length: 15
v_call: TRBV28
cdr3_nt: TGTGCCAGCAGTTCTTCTAGCGGGAGCGTGAATGAGCAGTTCTTC
cdr3_aa: CASSSSSGSVNEQFF